One and the same sample provided the 21 T cell receptor beta chains below, sequenced in a study of vaccination effects on CD4 cells after COVID-19 (dated by TCRdb to 2021 to 2024). Library method: the immunoSEQ multiplex PCR assay. TCRdb re-hosts the immuneACCESS table, in-frame sequences only. Its copies lack some clones; in the studies checked, an unresolved V gene accounts for under half of them, and the cause for the rest is not known. The sample records more than 25,000 clones, roughly two thirds of which are singletons. The ten top clones hold over 25% of the sample. These receptors lack a known antigen. To identify antigen-specific CD4+ T cell clonotypes by their expansion, the ViraFEST assay first stimulated PBMC with viral peptide pools and then applied TCR sequencing. After more than nine days of culture, CD4+ T cells were isolated with the EasySep CD4+ T cell isolation kit. Sequencing was performed on CD4+ T cells from PBMCs cultured with HCoV-229E spike peptides, taken before COVID-19 vaccination. The cell subset or site label, read with the paper, signifies: HCoV-229E spike overlapping peptide pool stimulation. The receptors here all came from a human donor who received a COVID-19 vaccine.

The CDR3 DNA reads as TGCAGCGCAGTCGGGGGTAGGCAAGAGACCCAGTACTTC. It encodes CSAVGGRQETQYF. This sequence joins TRBV29-1 and TRBJ2-5; weak D call: TRBD2 (6 bases). The germline CDR1 and CDR2 sequences are SQVTM and ANQGSEA. The CDR3 totals 13 residues. Trimming took off 7 bases at V and 2 bases at J, with 14 bases between the two ends.

This clone is medium-sized (0.01 to 0.1%) in the sample. This chain uses TRBV4-3 with TRBJ1-2, with D unresolved. This CDR3 comprises 13 residues. From germline, CDR1 is LGHNA and CDR2 YSLEER. Trimming took 1 base from V and 5 from J, leaving 8 bases between them. This chain's CDR3 is CASSQVLEYGYTF. The CDR3 DNA follows: TGCGCCAGCAGCCAAGTACTGGAGTATGGCTACACCTTC.

The chain joins TRBV5-4 to TRBJ1-2; 8 bases line up with TRBD1. Looked up from germline, CDR1 is SGHNT and CDR2 is YYREEE (reference sequence). The CDR3 loop spans 14 amino acids. After removal of 3 bases from V and 2 bases from J, the junction contained 3 bases not matched to a gene. In DNA form, the CDR3 reads TGTGCCAGCAGCTCGACAGGGGTAAACTATGGCTACACCTTC. It encodes CASSSTGVNYGYTF.

The rearrangement uses TRBV11-2 and TRBJ2-5; a weak D match, TRBD2 (6 bases). The CDR3 is made up of 13 amino acids. Germline assignment: CDR1 SGHAT and CDR2 FQNNGV. Trimming removed 5 bases from V and 3 bases from J, with 10 bases in between. The CDR3 coding sequence is TGTGCCAGCAGCGGGGGGATTAAAGAGACCCAGTACTTC. It codes for CASSGGIKETQYF.

This clone was seen a handful of times. The chain has TRBV4-2 and TRBJ2-6; 10 nucleotides line up with TRBD2. V lost 7 bases, J lost 2 bases, and 14 bases stayed unmatched. Germline V CDR1 and CDR2: LGHNA, YNFKEQ. CDR3 length: 19 residues. This CDR3 is CASTGSSGGRGAGANVLTF. The CDR3 DNA reads TGTGCCAGCACGGGGTCTAGCGGGGGCCGGGGGGCTGGGGCCAACGTCCTGACTTTC.

This clone has just one count. This chain uses TRBV25-1 with TRBJ2-5, with 11 bases that match TRBD1. This CDR3 comprises 15 residues. The trim removed 6 bases at V and 4 bases at J, leaving 7 bases unmatched. Germline assignment: CDR1 MGHDK and CDR2 SYGVNS. The CDR3 protein is CASRRDRGFGETQYF. In nucleotides, the CDR3 is TGTGCCAGCAGACGGGACAGGGGGTTCGGAGAGACCCAGTACTTC.

CDR3 amino acids: CASSLVRSEWRELFF. CDR3 sequence (DNA): TGTGCCAGCAGCTTAGTACGAAGCGAGTGGAGGGAGCTGTTTTTT. V and J are TRBV7-2 and TRBJ2-2; no clear D. CDR3 length equals 15 residues. Germline assignment: CDR1 SGHTA and CDR2 FQGNSA. V was clipped by 1 base and J by 9 bases, with 15 bases between them.

The V call is TRBV3-1 (or the pseudogene TRBV3-2), the J call TRBJ2-5; TRBD2 agrees at 12 bases. This CDR3 spans 16 amino acids. The germline CDR1 and CDR2 sequences are LGHDT and YNNKEL (reference sequence). V lost 3 bases, J lost 5 bases, and 7 bases stayed unmatched. CDR3 sequence reads: CASSQLAGGKKETQYF. The CDR3 nucleotides read TGTGCCAGCAGCCAGCTAGCGGGGGGGAAGAAGGAGACCCAGTACTTC.

The CDR3 sequence is CASSLGGNSPLHF. In DNA, the CDR3 is TGCGCCAGCAGCCTAGGGGGGAATTCACCCCTCCACTTT. The rearrangement joins TRBV5-1 to TRBJ1-6, with D tentatively TRBD1 (6 bases). CDR3 length: 13 residues. Germline V CDR1 and CDR2: SGHRS, YFSETQ. V was shortened by 4 bases and J by 7 bases, with 9 bases between the two germline ends.

The CDR3 bases are TGTGCCAGCAGCGTCCCAGGGGCCTATGGCTACACCTTC. Translation: CASSVPGAYGYTF. The V gene is TRBV9, the J gene TRBJ1-2; D might be TRBD1 (6 bases). V was pared by 2 bases and J by 4 bases, with 9 bases between. CDR3 size: 13 residues. Germline loops: CDR1 SGDLS, CDR2 YYNGEE.

The table lists this clone with a few counts. The genes are TRBV5-1 and TRBJ1-4; maybe TRBD1 (5 bases). The CDR3 loop spans 15 amino acids. Germline V gives CDR1 SGHRS, CDR2 YFSETQ. Trimming shortened V by 4 bases and J by 7 bases, and 17 bases separated the two germline ends. CDR3 amino acids: CASSLGGSGGEKLFF. The CDR3 DNA sequence: TGCGCCAGCAGCCTGGGGGGGTCCGGTGGTGAAAAACTGTTTTTT.

The rearrangement joins TRBV2 to TRBJ1-5; no firm D call. V lost 6 bases and J lost 4, with 16 bases in between. From germline, CDR1 is SNHLY and CDR2 FYNNEI. CDR3 length: 15 residues. The CDR3 sequence: CASSHRANNNQPQHF. Here the CDR3 DNA reads TGTGCCAGCAGCCACCGGGCCAACAATAATCAGCCCCAGCATTTT. The full variable domain, rest sourced from reference TRBV2 and TRBJ1-5, is EPEVTQTPSHQVTQMGQEVILRCVPISNHLYFYWYRQILGQKVEFLVSFYNNEISEKSEIFDDQFSVERPDGSNFTLKIRSTKLEDSAMYFCASSHRANNNQPQHFGDGTRLSIL.

The CDR3, as DNA: TGTGCCAGCAGCTTAGATTATTGGGGTGGCTACACCTTC. It encodes CASSLDYWGGYTF. The rearrangement uses TRBV7-2 and TRBJ1-2; D remains unclear. V dropped 1 base and J dropped 7 bases, with 10 bases sitting between them. The germline CDR1 and CDR2 sequences are SGHTA and FQGNSA. This CDR3 is built from 13 residues.

The CDR3 nucleotides are TGTGCCAGCAGTTCAGGGGCGGCTGGGGCCAACGTCCTGACTTTC. It codes for CASSSGAAGANVLTF. The rearrangement uses TRBV28 and TRBJ2-6; weak D call: TRBD1 (6 bases). The V gene lost 4 bases and the J gene lost 2 bases, with 9 bases spanning the gap. Germline assignment: CDR1 MDHEN and CDR2 SYDVKM. The CDR3 covers 15 residues. Using reference TRBV28 and TRBJ2-6 for the parts outside the CDR3, the full variable domain is DVKVTQSSRYLVKRTGEKVFLECVQDMDHENMFWYRQDPGLGLRLIYFSYDVKMKEKGDIPEGYSVSREKKERFSLILESASTNQTSMYLCASSSGAAGANVLTFGAGSRLTVL.

The chain employs TRBV3-1 (or the pseudogene TRBV3-2) and TRBJ1-6; possibly TRBD1 for D (6 bases). This CDR3 has 15 residues. V lost 4 bases and J lost 7, with 14 bases in between. Germline assignment: CDR1 LGHDT and CDR2 YNNKEL (reference sequence). The CDR3 coding sequence is TGTGCCAGCAGCCCGACAGGCGCGGGCAATTCACCCCTCCACTTT. Protein product: CASSPTGAGNSPLHF.

The chain is built from TRBV24-1 and TRBJ2-1, with D perhaps being TRBD1 or TRBD2 (5 bases each). V was pared by 6 bases and J by 7 bases, with 12 bases between. The V gene's germline CDR1 is KGHDR and CDR2 SFDVKD. This CDR3 region has 13 residues. This CDR3 is CATSRGVWNEQFF. CDR3 sequence (DNA): TGTGCCACCAGTCGAGGGGTGTGGAATGAGCAGTTCTTC.

J is TRBJ1-5 and V is TRBV27; no clear D gene. CDR3 size: 17 residues. V lost 7 bases to trimming and J lost 5 bases, with 24 bases between them. Per germline, CDR1 MNHEY and CDR2 SMNVEV (reference sequence). The CDR3 DNA reads TGTGCCAGCACCCGACGCCCCTCAGGTGTTACGGATCAGCCCCAGCATTTT. Encoded protein: CASTRRPSGVTDQPQHF.

This clone is deemed medium-sized. The chain combines TRBV6-6 with TRBJ1-6, with 8 positions matching TRBD1. The V gene's germline CDR1 is MNHNY and CDR2 SVGAGI (reference sequence). The CDR3 covers 14 residues. V lost 4 bases, J lost 10 bases, and 6 bases stayed unmatched. The CDR3 DNA is TGTGCCAGCAGTTCCGGACAGGGAGGGTCACCCCTCCACTTT. It yields the protein CASSSGQGGSPLHF.

This rearrangement joins TRBV3-1 (or the pseudogene TRBV3-2) to TRBJ1-2, with TRBD1 matching 9 bases. After removal of 4 bases from V and 3 bases from J, the junction contained 3 bases not matched to a gene. The CDR3 is 14 amino acids. CDR1 is LGHDT and CDR2 is YNNKEL in the germline V gene (reference sequence). CDR3: CASSPGTGYYGYTF. The CDR3 DNA reads TGTGCCAGCAGCCCCGGGACAGGGTACTATGGCTACACCTTC.

The chain combines TRBV6-6 with TRBJ1-4; D unresolved. The CDR3 totals 11 residues. Trimming pared 5 bases from V and 6 bases from J, leaving 4 bases between. The germline V gene has CDR1 MNHNY and CDR2 SVGAGI (reference sequence). The CDR3 nucleotides are TGTGCCAGCAGTAGGGATGAAAAACTGTTTTTT. Amino acids: CASSRDEKLFF.

The chain couples TRBV5-1 to TRBJ2-2, with TRBD2 as a possible D gene (6 bases). Trimming took 4 bases from V and 4 from J, leaving 8 bases between them. The CDR3 is made up of 13 amino acids. Germline CDR1 SGHRS, CDR2 YFSETQ. The CDR3 DNA sequence: TGCGCCAGCAGCGCGGGGCCCACCGGGGAGCTGTTTTTT. Translation gives CASSAGPTGELFF.